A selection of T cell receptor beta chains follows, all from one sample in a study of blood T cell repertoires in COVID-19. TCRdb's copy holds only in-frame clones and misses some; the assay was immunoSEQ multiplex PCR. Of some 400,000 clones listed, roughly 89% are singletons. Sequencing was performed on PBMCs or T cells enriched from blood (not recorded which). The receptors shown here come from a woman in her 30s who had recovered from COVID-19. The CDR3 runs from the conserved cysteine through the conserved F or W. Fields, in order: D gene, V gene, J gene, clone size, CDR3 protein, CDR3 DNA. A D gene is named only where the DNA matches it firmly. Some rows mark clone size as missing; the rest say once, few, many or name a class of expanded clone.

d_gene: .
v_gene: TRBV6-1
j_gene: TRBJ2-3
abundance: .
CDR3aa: CASSKGGGAWTDTQYF
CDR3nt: TGTGCCAGCAGTAAAGGGGGGGGCGCATGGACAGATACGCAGTATTTT

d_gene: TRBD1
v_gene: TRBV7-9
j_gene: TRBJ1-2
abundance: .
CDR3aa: CASTPLSPGTDFYGYTF
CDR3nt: TGTGCCAGCACCCCCCTATCGCCCGGGACAGACTTCTATGGCTACACCTTC

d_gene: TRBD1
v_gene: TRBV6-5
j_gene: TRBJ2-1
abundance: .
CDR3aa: CASSYTGGSYNEQFF
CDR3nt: TGTGCCAGCAGTTACACAGGGGGCTCCTACAATGAGCAGTTCTTC

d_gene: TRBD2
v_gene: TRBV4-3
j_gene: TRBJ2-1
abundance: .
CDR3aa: CASSQVGGGNEQFF
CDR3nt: TGCGCCAGCAGCCAAGTCGGCGGGGGCAATGAGCAGTTCTTC

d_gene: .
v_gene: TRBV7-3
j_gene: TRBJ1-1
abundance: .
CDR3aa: CASSLGRNTEAFF
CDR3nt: TGTGCCAGCAGCTTAGGGAGGAACACTGAAGCTTTCTTT

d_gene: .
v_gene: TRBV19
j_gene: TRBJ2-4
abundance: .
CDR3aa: CASSIVWEPKNIQYF
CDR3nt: TGTGCCAGTAGTATTGTTTGGGAGCCCAAAAACATTCAGTACTTC

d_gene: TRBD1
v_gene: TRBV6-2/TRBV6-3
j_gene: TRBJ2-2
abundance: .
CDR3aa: CASSYFRGTGELFF
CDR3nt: TGTGCCAGCAGTTACTTCAGGGGGACCGGGGAGCTGTTTTTT

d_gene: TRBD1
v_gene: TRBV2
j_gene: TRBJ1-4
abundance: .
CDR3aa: CASGHRGPNEKLFF
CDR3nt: TGTGCCAGCGGACACAGGGGCCCTAATGAAAAACTGTTTTTT

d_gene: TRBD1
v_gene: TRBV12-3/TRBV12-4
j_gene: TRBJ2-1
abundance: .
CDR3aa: CASSQDREQFF
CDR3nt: TGTGCCAGCAGTCAGGACAGGGAGCAGTTCTTC

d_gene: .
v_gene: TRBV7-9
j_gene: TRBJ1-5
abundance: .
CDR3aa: CASSSLTVDQPQHF
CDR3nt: TGTGCCAGCAGCTCTCTTACCGTAGATCAGCCCCAGCATTTT

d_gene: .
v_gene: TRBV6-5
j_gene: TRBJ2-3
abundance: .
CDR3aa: CASSYSQGTDTQYF
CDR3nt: TGTGCCAGCAGTTACTCGCAGGGCACAGATACGCAGTATTTT

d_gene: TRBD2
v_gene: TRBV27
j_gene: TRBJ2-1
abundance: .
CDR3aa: CASSAGTSGRLDSYNEQFF
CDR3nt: TGTGCCAGCAGCGCCGGGACTAGCGGGAGGTTGGACTCCTACAATGAGCAGTTCTTC

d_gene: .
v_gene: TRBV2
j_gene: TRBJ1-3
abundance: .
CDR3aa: CASSERRGRARTVENTIYF
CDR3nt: TGTGCCAGCAGTGAAAGGAGGGGACGAGCGAGAACCGTTGAAAACACCATATATTTT

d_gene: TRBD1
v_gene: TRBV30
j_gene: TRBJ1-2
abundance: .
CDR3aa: CAWSRDRANHGYTF
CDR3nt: TGTGCCTGGAGCCGGGACAGGGCAAATCATGGCTACACCTTC

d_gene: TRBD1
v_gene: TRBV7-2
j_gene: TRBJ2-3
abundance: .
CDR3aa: CASSRDRSTDTQYF
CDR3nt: TGTGCCAGCAGCCGGGACAGGAGCACAGATACGCAGTATTTT

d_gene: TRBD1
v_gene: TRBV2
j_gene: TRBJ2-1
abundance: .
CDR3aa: CASLQGAKQFF
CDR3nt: TGTGCCAGTCTGCAGGGGGCCAAGCAGTTCTTC

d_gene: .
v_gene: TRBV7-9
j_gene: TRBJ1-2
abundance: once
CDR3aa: CASSRARGNGYTF
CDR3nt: TGTGCCAGCAGCAGAGCCCGGGGGAATGGCTACACCTTC

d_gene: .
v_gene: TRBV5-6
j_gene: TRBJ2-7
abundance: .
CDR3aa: CASSLRLVGYEQYF
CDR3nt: TGTGCCAGCAGCTTGAGGCTAGTCGGCTACGAGCAGTACTTC

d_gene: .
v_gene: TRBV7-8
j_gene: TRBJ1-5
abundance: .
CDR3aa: CASSPVGTPYSNQPQHF
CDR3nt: TGTGCCAGCAGCCCAGTTGGCACCCCTTATAGCAATCAGCCCCAGCATTTT

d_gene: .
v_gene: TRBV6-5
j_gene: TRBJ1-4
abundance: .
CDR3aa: CASRGGAKLFF
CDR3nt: TGTGCCAGCAGAGGTGGGGCAAAACTGTTTTTT

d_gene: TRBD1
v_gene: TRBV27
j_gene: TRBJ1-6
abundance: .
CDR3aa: CASSTGGRGSPLHF
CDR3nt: TGTGCCAGCAGTACAGGGGGCAGAGGTTCACCCCTCCACTTT

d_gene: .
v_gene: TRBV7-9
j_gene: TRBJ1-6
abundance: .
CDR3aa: CASTPFGQNNSPLHF
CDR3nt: TGTGCCAGCACCCCTTTTGGACAGAATAATTCACCCCTCCACTTT